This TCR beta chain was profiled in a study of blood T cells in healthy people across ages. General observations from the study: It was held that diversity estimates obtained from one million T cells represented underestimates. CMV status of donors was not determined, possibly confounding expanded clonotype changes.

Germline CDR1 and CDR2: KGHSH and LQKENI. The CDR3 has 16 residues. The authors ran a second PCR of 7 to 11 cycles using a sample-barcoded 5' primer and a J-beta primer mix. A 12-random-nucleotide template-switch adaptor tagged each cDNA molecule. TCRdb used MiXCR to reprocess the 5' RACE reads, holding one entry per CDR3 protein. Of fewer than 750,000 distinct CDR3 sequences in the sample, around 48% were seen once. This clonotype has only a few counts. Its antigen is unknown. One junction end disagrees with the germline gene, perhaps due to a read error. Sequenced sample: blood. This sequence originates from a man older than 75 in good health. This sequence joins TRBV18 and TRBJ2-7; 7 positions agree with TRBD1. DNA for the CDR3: TGTGCCAGCTCACCACCGAACAGGGGAAGTTCCTCCGAGCAGTACTTC. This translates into CASSPPNRGSSSEQYF.